This TCR beta chain was identified in a study of T cell repertoires in cytomegalovirus infection. Trimming took 0 bases from V and 3 from J, leaving 13 bases between them. The CDR3 totals 16 residues. Germline V gene lookup returns CDR1 MNHEY and CDR2 SVGEGT. MiXCR, applied by TCRdb to the reads, yields one record per CDR3 protein. In the table there are 830,000 or so distinct CDR3 sequences, approximately 29% of which are singletons. Note on this clonotype: Its antigen remains unknown.

The TCR sequence derives from a human donor in good health (CMV status not recorded). Some clones in this sample may be carry-over from other donors' samples. The material sequenced was cultured CD8+ T cells from PBMCs, taken from culture after CMV antigen stimulation. The J gene is TRBJ2-3, the V gene TRBV6-2 or TRBV6-3; possibly TRBD1 or TRBD2 for D (6 bases each). CDR3 residues: CASSYSPSGATDTQYF. CDR3 nucleotide sequence: TGTGCCAGCAGTTACTCTCCTTCGGGGGCGACAGATACGCAGTATTTT.